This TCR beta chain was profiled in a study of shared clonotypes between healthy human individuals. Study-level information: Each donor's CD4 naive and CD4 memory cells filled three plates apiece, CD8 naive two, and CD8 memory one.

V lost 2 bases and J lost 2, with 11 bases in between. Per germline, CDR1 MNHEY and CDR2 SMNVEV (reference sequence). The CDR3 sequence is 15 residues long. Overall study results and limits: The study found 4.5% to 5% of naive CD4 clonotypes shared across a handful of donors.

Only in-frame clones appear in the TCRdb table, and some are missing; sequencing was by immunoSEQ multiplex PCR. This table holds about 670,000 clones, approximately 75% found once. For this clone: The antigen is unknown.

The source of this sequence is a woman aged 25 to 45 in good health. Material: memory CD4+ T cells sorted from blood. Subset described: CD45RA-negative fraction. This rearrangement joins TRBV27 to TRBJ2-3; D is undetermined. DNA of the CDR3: TGTGCCAGCAGTTTAGGGTTCAGCGCCACAGATACGCAGTATTTT. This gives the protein CASSLGFSATDTQYF.